The source of this T cell receptor beta chain is a study of blood T cell repertoires in COVID-19. The overall study: The United States, Italy and Spain were the sources of the acute and convalescent COVID-19 samples. T cells, B-cell-depleted T cells, or PBMCs supplied cDNA or gDNA.

Original processing notes: It was from reference gene primer amplification that nucleated cell counts were estimated. Profiled with immunoSEQ multiplex PCR; TCRdb holds only in-frame clones, not every one. That table supplies the V and J calls and clone size; D and trimming were determined from the DNA. The sample lists about 330,000 clones, roughly 89% seen once, with approximately 9.4% in the top ten. CDR3 length: 15 amino acids. Looked up from germline, CDR1 is SGHTA and CDR2 is FQGTGA. J was trimmed by 5 bases and V by 3 bases; bases with no gene match: 5. Material for sequencing was peripheral blood. The sequence came from a man in his thirties or forties with COVID-19, enrolled during active disease. V and J are TRBV7-3 and TRBJ2-7; 12 bases agree with TRBD1. The CDR3 DNA follows: TGTGCCAGCAGCTTTGCCGGGACAGGGGGCCACGAGCAGTACTTC. Translated: CASSFAGTGGHEQYF.